A selection of T cell receptor beta chains follows, all from one sample in a study of blood T cell repertoires in COVID-19. Method: immunoSEQ multiplex PCR; TCRdb's copy keeps in-frame clones and lacks some. The top ten clones hold about a tenth of a sample with approximately 200,000 clones, 87% of them seen once. The specimen was PBMCs or T cells enriched from blood (not recorded which). The receptors here all came from a man aged 30 to 45 who had recovered from COVID-19. The CDR3 runs from the conserved cysteine through the conserved F or W. Fields, in order: clone size, V gene, J gene, D gene, CDR3 DNA, CDR3 protein. The D gene is left open where the match is weak. For some rows the clone size is stated as once, few or many, or as a class when expanded; others skip it.

.	TRBV2	TRBJ1-2	TRBD1	TGTGCCAGCAGTGCCAGGGACAGGGTCGGCGGCTACACCTTC	CASSARDRVGGYTF
.	TRBV27	TRBJ1-1	.	TGTGCCAGCAGGCCGGGACAAAGGAACACTGAAGCTTTCTTT	CASRPGQRNTEAFF
.	TRBV7-8	TRBJ1-4	.	TGTGCCAGCAGCTTAATGGAGGGATACCCCTCTGAAAAACTGTTTTTT	CASSLMEGYPSEKLFF
.	TRBV19	TRBJ2-1	TRBD1	TGTGCCAGTAGTATAAGGGGGCCTAGCTCCTACAATGAGCAGTTCTTC	CASSIRGPSSYNEQFF
once	TRBV9	TRBJ1-1	TRBD1	TGTGCCAGCACCTCGTCGCCGGGACAGGGGTTCGCTGAAGCTTTCTTT	CASTSSPGQGFAEAFF
once	TRBV4-1	TRBJ1-4	.	TGCGCCAGCAGCGACGTTGACAGGTTGGGGGAAAAACTGTTTTTT	CASSDVDRLGEKLFF
once	TRBV11-2	TRBJ2-7	.	TGTGCCAGCAGCTTAGTGCAGGGAAGGAATCACTACGAGCAGTACTTC	CASSLVQGRNHYEQYF
few	TRBV3-1/TRBV3-2	TRBJ1-1	.	TGTGCCAGCAGTCGCGCGGCGGTGAACACTGAAGCTTTCTTT	CASSRAAVNTEAFF
.	TRBV2	TRBJ1-1	.	TGTGCCAGCAGGGGGCTTGAAGCTTTCTTT	CASRGLEAFF
.	TRBV19	TRBJ2-1	TRBD1	TGTGCCAGTAGTTCGGGACAGTTCTCCTACAATGAGCAGTTCTTC	CASSSGQFSYNEQFF
.	TRBV28	TRBJ1-1	TRBD1	TGTGCCAGCAGTTACCCCAGGGGGATGGGGAACACTGAAGCTTTCTTT	CASSYPRGMGNTEAFF
.	TRBV2	TRBJ2-7	.	TGTGCCAGCAGTGCACTAGCAGGGGGCGAGCAGTACTTC	CASSALAGGEQYF
.	TRBV9	TRBJ1-1	TRBD1	TGTGCCAGCAGCGCCCGAACAGGGGCCGCTCGGGGTGAAGCTTTCTTT	CASSARTGAARGEAFF
.	TRBV6-2/TRBV6-3	TRBJ2-7	.	TGTGCCAGCAGTACCCCGGGGAGAGGTCTCTCCTACGAGCAGTACTTC	CASSTPGRGLSYEQYF
.	TRBV5-1	TRBJ2-4	.	TGCGCCAGCAGCTTGGCCGGGACTGGAAACATTCAGTACTTC	CASSLAGTGNIQYF
once	TRBV4-3	TRBJ1-4	TRBD1	TGCGCCAGCAGCCAAGATCTCGGGACAGGGTCGGCTCAAAATGAAAAACTGTTTTTT	CASSQDLGTGSAQNEKLFF
.	TRBV3-1/TRBV3-2	TRBJ1-1	.	TGTGCCAGCAGCCAAGCAGGGGCGGGTAGGACTGAAGCTTTCTTT	CASSQAGAGRTEAFF
.	TRBV3-1/TRBV3-2	TRBJ2-7	.	TGTGCCAGCAGCCAAAACCCCACGGTGAGGTACGAGCAGTACTTC	CASSQNPTVRYEQYF
.	TRBV28	TRBJ2-2	.	TGTGCCAGCAGTCCGGTGGGACTTCCGAACACCGGGGAGCTGTTTTTT	CASSPVGLPNTGELFF
once	TRBV19	TRBJ1-5	.	TGTGCCAGTAGTATATACACCCCGGGGTCGTTCAATCAGCCCCAGCATTTT	CASSIYTPGSFNQPQHF
few	TRBV3-1/TRBV3-2	TRBJ1-2	.	TGTGCCAGCAGCCCCCGGGACATAGGAGGCTACACCTTC	CASSPRDIGGYTF
few	TRBV19	TRBJ2-3	TRBD2	TGTGCCAGTAGGGATAGCGGGAGGCGGGCAGATACGCAGTATTTT	CASRDSGRRADTQYF
.	TRBV19	TRBJ2-1	TRBD2	TGTGCCAGTAGCCCCGGGACTAGCGGGAGGGAGGAGTTCTTC	CASSPGTSGREEFF
.	TRBV27	TRBJ1-1	.	TGTGCCAGCAGTTATGACGGGGGGGCGGGCACTGAAGCTTTCTTT	CASSYDGGAGTEAFF
.	TRBV5-1	TRBJ2-3	TRBD2	TGCGCCAGCAGCTCTAGCGGGGGGGCGGTAGATACGCAGTATTTT	CASSSSGGAVDTQYF
once	TRBV14	TRBJ1-3	.	TGTGCCAGCAGCCAAGTTTCCAGCCAGGACTCCCGAAACACCATATATTTT	CASSQVSSQDSRNTIYF
.	TRBV28	TRBJ2-7	.	TGTGCCAGCAGTTTATACGGCGGAGCGCGCTACGAGCAGTACTTC	CASSLYGGARYEQYF
.	TRBV2	TRBJ1-2	TRBD1	TGTGCCAGCATTGGGGACAGCACCTATGGCTACACCTTC	CASIGDSTYGYTF
.	TRBV19	TRBJ2-4	TRBD2	TGTGCCAGTAGTACCCGGACTAGCGGGACTCTCGGGGCCAAAAACATTCAGTACTTC	CASSTRTSGTLGAKNIQYF
.	TRBV6-6	TRBJ2-7	TRBD1	TGTGCCAGCAGGCCTCCAGGGGGCTCCTACGAGCAGTACTTC	CASRPPGGSYEQYF
.	TRBV5-1	TRBJ1-4	TRBD1	TGCGCCAGCAGCTTGGGTGACAGGGGGAATGAAAAACTGTTTTTT	CASSLGDRGNEKLFF
.	TRBV24-1	TRBJ2-3	.	TGTGCCACCAGTGATTTGGTAGTATTTGTACTTTTAGATACGCAGTATTTT	CATSDLVVFVLLDTQYF
.	TRBV9	TRBJ2-3	.	TGTGCCAGCAGCGGACTCCCGGCACCCCAAAGGGATACGCAGTATTTT	CASSGLPAPQRDTQYF
.	TRBV6-5	TRBJ2-7	.	TGTGCCAGCAGTTTAGGGGGTATCGGCTACGAGCAGTACTTC	CASSLGGIGYEQYF
.	TRBV18	TRBJ1-3	.	TGTGCCAGCTCACCGCCAGGAAGCTCTTCTCGAAACACCATATATTTT	CASSPPGSSSRNTIYF
.	TRBV7-9	TRBJ1-1	.	TGTGCCAGCAGCGCCAACATGAACACTGAAGCTTTCTTT	CASSANMNTEAFF
.	TRBV7-2	TRBJ1-6	TRBD1	TGTGCCAGCAGCTTAGGCCAGAGGACAGGGGGCGTTTCACCCCTCCACTTT	CASSLGQRTGGVSPLHF
.	TRBV3-1/TRBV3-2	TRBJ1-2	.	TGTGCCAGCAGCCAAGGAAGCCTCTATGGCTACACCTTC	CASSQGSLYGYTF
.	TRBV5-4	TRBJ2-3	.	TGTGCCAGCAGCTCGCCGAAACAGAGCACAGATACGCAGTATTTT	CASSSPKQSTDTQYF
.	TRBV28	TRBJ2-7	.	TGTGCCAGCAGTTTAGGAGGCCCGGTCTACGAGCAGTACTTC	CASSLGGPVYEQYF
few	TRBV3-1/TRBV3-2	TRBJ2-2	.	TGTGCCAGCAGCCAAGATAGAAGCTACACCGGGGAGCTGTTTTTT	CASSQDRSYTGELFF